The 22 T cell receptor beta chains in this list originate from one sample, sequenced in a study of OX40 agonist ivuxolimab in advanced cancers. Measured with immunoSEQ multiplex PCR; TCRdb has only the in-frame clones, and not every one. In the table there are about 32,000 clones, about four fifths of which are singletons. The starting material was CD4+ or CD8+ T cells sorted from blood, obtained in a trial of the OX40 agonist ivuxolimab. The source is an adult with an advanced solid tumor such as melanoma, head and neck, liver or kidney cancer.

The chain couples TRBV19 to TRBJ1-5, with a weak D call TRBD1 (6 bases). Germline CDR1 LNHDA, CDR2 SQIVND (reference sequence). The CDR3 has 15 residues. Trimming stripped 1 base from V and 5 bases from J, with 12 bases between. CDR3 sequence: CASSIGLQGYQPQHF. The CDR3 region has the DNA TGTGCCAGTAGTATAGGCCTACAGGGATATCAGCCCCAGCATTTT. Supplemented by reference TRBV19 and TRBJ1-5, the full variable domain reads DGGITQSPKYLFRKEGQNVTLSCEQNLNHDAMYWYRQDPGQGLRLIYYSQIVNDFQKGDIAEGYSVSREKKESFPLTVTSAQKNPTAFYLCASSIGLQGYQPQHFGDGTRLSIL.

V and J are TRBV6-5 and TRBJ2-7; D unresolved. This CDR3 comprises 13 residues. The germline gives CDR1 MNHEY, CDR2 SVGAGI. V was cut by 7 bases and J by 1 base, with 11 bases left in between. As DNA, the CDR3 is TGTGCCAGCAATTCGTGGGGATCCTACGAGCAGTACTTC. Residues: CASNSWGSYEQYF.

The genes are TRBV6-1 and TRBJ1-1; tentative D call: TRBD1 (5 bases). The CDR3 spans 13 residues. Germline V lookup: CDR1 MNHNS, CDR2 SASEGT. Trimming left V 2 bases short and J 5 bases short, with 9 bases between. DNA for the CDR3: TGTGCCAGCAGTGAATTACGGACAACTGAAGCTTTCTTT. As protein: CASSELRTTEAFF.

The chain uses TRBV5-5 and TRBJ2-5; 9 bases line up with TRBD1. Germline V CDR1 and CDR2: SGHKS, YYEKEE (reference sequence). V dropped 4 bases and J dropped 4; count of bases not matched to a gene: 8. This CDR3 is built from 15 residues. DNA for the CDR3: TGTGCCAGCAGCCCGTCGGGACAGGGCCTAGAGACCCAGTACTTC. This codes for CASSPSGQGLETQYF.

CDR3 sequence reads: CATRTSGRSHSYEQYF. The CDR3 DNA is TGTGCCACCCGGACTAGCGGGAGGAGCCACTCCTACGAGCAGTACTTC. V is TRBV28 and J is TRBJ2-7, with 14 bases lining up with TRBD2. After removal of 10 bases from V and 0 bases from J, the junction contained 8 bases not matched to a gene. Germline CDR1 reads MDHEN; CDR2 reads SYDVKM. CDR3 length: 16 amino acids.

This clone was seen only once. The J gene is TRBJ1-1, the V gene TRBV5-1; possible D gene TRBD1, 6 bases. The V end lost 4 bases, the J end lost 1 base, and 14 bases lay between the germline ends. The CDR3 is made up of 15 amino acids. Germline CDR1 and CDR2: SGHRS and YFSETQ. DNA of the CDR3: TGCGCCAGCAGCGAGAGGGGGGGACAGAACACTGAAGCTTTCTTT. The encoded protein is CASSERGGQNTEAFF.

The gene calls are TRBV4-3 and TRBJ1-6; D perhaps matches TRBD1 (6 bases). The CDR3 is made up of 15 amino acids. The germline gives CDR1 LGHNA, CDR2 YSLEER. V lost 0 bases to trimming and J lost 9 bases, with 12 bases between them. The CDR3 region has the DNA TGCGCCAGCAGCCAAGATGCGAGGGGGAGTTCACCCCTCCACTTT. This codes for CASSQDARGSSPLHF.

The rearrangement joins TRBV5-6 to TRBJ2-2; 7 bases are shared with TRBD1. The V and J ends lost 3 bases and 5 bases, in that order; junction bases with no gene match: 4. Germline CDR1 SGHDT, CDR2 YYEEEE. CDR3 length: 14 amino acids. The DNA for the CDR3 is TGTGCCAGCAGCTGGGGGACAGAGACCGGGGAGCTGTTTTTT. As protein: CASSWGTETGELFF.

The sample holds a few counts of this clone. The V gene is TRBV21-1, the J gene TRBJ1-6. TRBV21-1 counts as a pseudogene. This CDR3 has 13 amino acids. The CDR3 protein is CASSKGGVSPLHF. The CDR3 region has the DNA TGTGCCAGCAGCAAAGGAGGGGTTTCACCCCTCCACTTT.

The chain is built from TRBV29-1 and TRBJ1-2, with D possibly TRBD1 on 5 matching bases. This CDR3 region has 14 residues. The V end was cut by 7 bases, the J end by 0 bases, with 15 bases between. Germline V gene lookup returns CDR1 SQVTM and CDR2 ANQGSEA. The CDR3 nucleotides read TGCAGCGCTGGGGGGAGTCCTCCTAACTATGGCTACACCTTC. Translation gives CSAGGSPPNYGYTF.

The chain is built from TRBV6-5 and TRBJ1-1; 8 bases align to TRBD1. In germline, CDR1 is MNHEY, CDR2 SVGAGI. The CDR3 is 13 amino acids. The V segment lost 5 bases and the J segment 5 bases; nucleotides outside the gene matches: 4. DNA for the CDR3: TGTGCCAGCAGTCAGCAGGGGGCGACTGAAGCTTTCTTT. Residues: CASSQQGATEAFF.

This clone was observed a few times. The V gene is TRBV19, the J gene TRBJ2-3, with 14 bases aligning to TRBD2. CDR1 LNHDA and CDR2 SQIVND come from the germline V gene (reference sequence). V dropped 6 bases and J dropped 4; count of bases not matched to a gene: 3. The CDR3 totals 15 residues. The CDR3 sequence is CASRTSGGASDTQYF. CDR3 nucleotide sequence: TGTGCCAGTAGGACTAGCGGGGGGGCCTCAGATACGCAGTATTTT.

CDR3 bases: TGTGCCAGCAGTGCCCAAACAGGGGGCAAGAGTCAGCCCCAGCATTTT. Amino acids: CASSAQTGGKSQPQHF. The genes are TRBV28 and TRBJ1-5, with 9 bases matching TRBD1. The CDR3 is 16 amino acids. Trimming removed 5 bases from V and 6 bases from J; junction bases left unmatched: 11. The V gene's germline CDR1 is MDHEN and CDR2 SYDVKM.

The chain employs TRBV27 and TRBJ1-5; 9 bases line up with TRBD1. Trimming removed 4 bases from V and 5 bases from J; junction bases left unmatched: 9. Germline V gene lookup returns CDR1 MNHEY and CDR2 SMNVEV (reference sequence). The CDR3 spans 16 residues. The CDR3 region is CASSSGQGRTHQPQHF. The DNA for the CDR3 is TGTGCCAGCAGTTCCGGACAGGGGAGGACACATCAGCCCCAGCATTTT.

This chain links TRBV18 with TRBJ1-1, with a weak D call TRBD1 (5 bases). V was clipped by 3 bases and J by 1 base, with 12 bases between them. This CDR3 is built from 15 residues. Germline CDR1 is KGHSH and CDR2 is LQKENI. The CDR3 DNA sequence: TGTGCCAGCTCACCTCCCGGGACGGCGAACACTGAAGCTTTCTTT. Amino acid sequence: CASSPPGTANTEAFF.

The V gene is TRBV2, the J gene TRBJ2-3, with 11 bases that match TRBD2. Losses at the gene ends were 7 bases for V and 6 bases for J; bases not matched to a gene: 9. The germline V gene encodes CDR1 SNHLY and CDR2 FYNNEI. This CDR3 comprises 15 residues. This chain's CDR3 is CASNALAGGGDTQYF. CDR3 DNA sequence: TGTGCCAGCAACGCGCTAGCGGGGGGCGGGGATACGCAGTATTTT.

This chain links TRBV7-2 with TRBJ2-7, with D unclear. Germline V lookup: CDR1 SGHTA, CDR2 FQGNSA. The CDR3 sequence is 11 residues long. The V gene lost 5 bases and the J gene lost 1 base, with 3 bases spanning the gap. The CDR3 bases are TGTGCCAGCAGCGCATCCTACGAGCAGTACTTC. This gives the protein CASSASYEQYF.

V gene TRBV2 combines with J gene TRBJ2-1, with D perhaps matching TRBD1 (6 bases). Per germline, CDR1 SNHLY and CDR2 FYNNEI. CDR3 length: 17 residues. V was shortened by 6 bases and J by 3 bases, with 21 bases between the two germline ends. CDR3 region: CASRKELTGSRYNEQFF. CDR3 coding DNA: TGTGCCAGCAGGAAGGAGCTAACAGGGTCGCGCTACAATGAGCAGTTCTTC.

The chain links TRBV10-3 to TRBJ2-3; 9 positions match TRBD2. V gave up 6 bases and J gave up 4 bases; unmatched junction bases: 11. The germline V gene has CDR1 ENHRY and CDR2 SYGVKD. CDR3 length: 16 amino acids. CDR3 sequence reads: CAISDFSGRSADTQYF. CDR3 bases: TGTGCCATCAGCGACTTTAGCGGGAGATCGGCAGATACGCAGTATTTT.

The CDR3: CASSFRDFTEAFF. The DNA for the CDR3 is TGCGCCAGCTCCTTCCGGGACTTCACTGAAGCTTTCTTT. The chain employs TRBV10-2 and TRBJ1-1; a possible D gene is TRBD1 (5 bases). Germline CDR1 is WSHSY and CDR2 is SAAADI. CDR3 length equals 13 residues. Trimming took 8 bases from V and 4 from J, leaving 14 bases between them.

The rearrangement uses TRBV7-2 and TRBJ1-3; D is uncertain. Trimming took 1 base from V and 3 from J, leaving 16 bases between them. The germline CDR1 and CDR2 sequences are SGHTA and FQGNSA. The CDR3 is 17 amino acids. CDR3 in amino acids: CASSLGGGYIFGNTIYF. CDR3 coding DNA: TGTGCCAGCAGCTTAGGGGGAGGGTATATCTTTGGAAACACCATATATTTT. The whole variable domain, remainder taken from reference TRBV7-2 and TRBJ1-3, is GAGVSQSPSNKVTEKGKDVELRCDPISGHTALYWYRQSLGQGLEFLIYFQGNSAPDKSGLPSDRFSAERTGGSVSTLTIQRTQQEDSAVYLCASSLGGGYIFGNTIYFGEGSWLTVV.

V and J are TRBV21-1 and TRBJ1-5. TRBV21-1 is reported as a pseudogene. This CDR3 comprises 16 residues. CDR3 in DNA: TGTGCCAGCAGCAAACGGAGTGGCAGACTGAATCAGCCCCAGCATTTT. Translated: CASSKRSGRLNQPQHF.